These T cell receptor beta chains were read from a single sample in a study of beta chain features in type 1 diabetes. Sequenced by immunoSEQ multiplex PCR; TCRdb stores in-frame clones only, minus some. The sample lists about 120,000 clones, 15% to 20% occurring once. Specimen: central memory CD4+ T cells from blood. These receptors all stem from a man between 18 and 29 years old with type 1 diabetes. The CDR3 runs from the conserved cysteine through the conserved F or W. Fields, in order: V gene, D gene, clone size, J gene, CDR3 protein, CDR3 DNA. A D gene is named only where the DNA matches it firmly. Only part of the rows carry a size: once, few, many, or a class if the clone is expanded.

TRBV30	.	.	TRBJ1-1	CAWKFGVTEAFF	TGTGCCTGGAAATTCGGGGTCACTGAAGCTTTCTTT
TRBV29-1	.	few	TRBJ2-3	CSVVSGSSTDTQYF	TGCAGCGTTGTCAGCGGGTCTAGCACAGATACGCAGTATTTT
TRBV29-1	TRBD2	.	TRBJ2-1	CSVAMTSGSSYNEQFF	TGCAGCGTTGCCATGACTAGCGGGAGCTCCTACAATGAGCAGTTCTTC
TRBV6-6	TRBD2	.	TRBJ2-3	CASSAAGGRTDTQYF	TGTGCCAGCAGTGCGGCGGGGGGCCGTACAGATACGCAGTATTTT
TRBV30	.	many	TRBJ1-2	CAWSTSGLGYGYTF	TGTGCCTGGAGTACTTCAGGATTAGGCTATGGCTACACCTTC
TRBV5-1	.	few	TRBJ2-1	CASSFANEQFF	TGCGCCAGCAGCTTCGCCAATGAGCAGTTCTTC
TRBV5-8	.	few	TRBJ2-3	CASGRWDTQYF	TGTGCCAGCGGACGGTGGGATACGCAGTATTTT
TRBV5-4	.	.	TRBJ2-3	CASSTRGGADTQYF	TGTGCCAGCAGCACCAGGGGTGGCGCAGATACGCAGTATTTT
TRBV15	.	few	TRBJ2-7	CATSRGGPLYEQYF	TGTGCCACCAGCAGAGGGGGACCCCTGTACGAGCAGTACTTC
TRBV18	TRBD2	few	TRBJ2-3	CASSPRLAASTDTQYF	TGTGCCAGCTCACCAAGACTAGCGGCTAGCACAGATACGCAGTATTTT
TRBV29-1	TRBD2	.	TRBJ2-1	CSVEIQRGSYYNEQFF	TGCAGCGTTGAAATTCAGCGGGGGAGTTACTACAATGAGCAGTTCTTC
TRBV28	TRBD1	.	TRBJ1-2	CASSTGTVLYGYTF	TGTGCCAGCAGCACCGGGACAGTTCTTTATGGCTACACCTTC
TRBV28	TRBD1	many	TRBJ2-7	CASSSPGQGTYEQYF	TGTGCCAGCAGTTCGCCCGGACAGGGAACCTACGAGCAGTACTTC
TRBV13	.	.	TRBJ2-3	CASSPRTQDTDTQYF	TGTGCCAGCAGCCCTCGGACTCAAGATACAGATACGCAGTATTTT
TRBV9	.	once	TRBJ2-7	CASSVDARTSNYEQYF	TGTGCCAGCAGCGTTGATGCGAGGACCTCTAACTACGAGCAGTACTTC
TRBV19	TRBD2	.	TRBJ2-1	CASSILRGGDASEQFF	TGTGCCAGTAGTATCTTACGCGGGGGGGACGCCAGTGAGCAGTTCTTC
TRBV7-8	.	.	TRBJ2-7	CASSFFEGVEQYF	TGTGCCAGCAGCTTTTTCGAGGGGGTCGAGCAGTACTTC
TRBV5-1	.	.	TRBJ2-5	CASSFSSREETQYF	TGCGCCAGCAGCTTTTCCAGTAGGGAAGAGACCCAGTACTTC
TRBV29-1	TRBD2	.	TRBJ2-2	CSVVRAGVSGELFF	TGCAGCGTTGTCAGAGCGGGAGTGTCCGGGGAGCTGTTTTTT
TRBV7-3	TRBD2	.	TRBJ2-3	CASSLATSDVGDTQYF	TGTGCCAGCAGCTTAGCGACTAGCGATGTTGGAGATACGCAGTATTTT
TRBV2	TRBD2	.	TRBJ2-3	CASGLAGVTDTQYF	TGTGCCAGTGGGCTAGCGGGAGTCACAGATACGCAGTATTTT
TRBV30	.	.	TRBJ2-5	CAWSVSLGETQYF	TGTGCCTGGAGTGTATCACTGGGAGAGACCCAGTACTTC
TRBV4-2	TRBD2	.	TRBJ2-7	CASSQGVGSWTSGDLSYEQYF	TGTGCCAGCAGCCAAGGTGTCGGCTCGTGGACTAGCGGGGACCTTTCCTACGAGCAGTACTTC
TRBV28	TRBD1	few	TRBJ1-1	CASSIPGQGEGPF	TGTGCCAGCAGCATCCCGGGACAGGGAGAAGGTCCATTT
TRBV11-2	.	.	TRBJ1-2	CASSLRGGYTF	TGTGCCAGCAGCCTCCGGGGCGGCTACACCTTC
TRBV6-6	.	.	TRBJ2-5	CASSYPPEEQYF	TGTGCCAGCAGTTACCCCCCGGAGGAGCAGTACTTC
TRBV28	.	many	TRBJ2-7	CASSSRTYEQYF	TGTGCCAGCAGTTCCCGAACCTACGAGCAGTACTTC
TRBV25-1	.	few	TRBJ1-6	CASRQSSYNSPLHF	TGTGCCAGCAGACAGAGCTCCTATAATTCACCCCTCCACTTT
TRBV30	.	.	TRBJ1-1	CAWGANTEAFF	TGTGCCTGGGGGGCAAACACTGAAGCTTTCTTT
TRBV28	.	.	TRBJ1-5	CASTLPNQPQHF	TGTGCCAGCACCCTCCCCAATCAGCCCCAGCATTTT
TRBV7-6	.	few	TRBJ1-2	CASSSTGSGYTF	TGTGCCAGCAGCTCCACCGGGTCCGGCTACACCTTC
TRBV29-1	TRBD1	few	TRBJ1-6	CSVQGATYNSPLHF	TGCAGCGTACAGGGGGCGACCTATAATTCACCCCTCCACTTT
TRBV5-4	TRBD1	few	TRBJ1-2	CASRAGQGGYTF	TGTGCCAGCAGGGCCGGACAGGGAGGCTACACCTTC
TRBV27	.	few	TRBJ2-3	CASSAADTQYF	TGTGCCAGCAGTGCCGCGGATACGCAGTATTTT
TRBV5-1	.	.	TRBJ2-5	CASSPSGGERETQYF	TGCGCCAGCAGCCCCTCGGGCGGGGAGAGAGAGACCCAGTACTTC
TRBV2	.	.	TRBJ2-7	CASRPTGPYEQYF	TGTGCCAGCAGACCCACAGGGCCCTACGAGCAGTACTTC
TRBV29-1	.	many	TRBJ1-1	CSVAEFWEGIPEAFF	TGCAGCGTTGCGGAATTCTGGGAGGGCATACCTGAAGCTTTCTTT
TRBV7-9	.	many	TRBJ2-5	CASSLLSYRGIVETQYF	TGTGCCAGCAGCTTACTGTCGTACAGAGGAATCGTGGAGACCCAGTACTTC
TRBV7-2	.	many	TRBJ2-7	CASSFYYEQYF	TGTGCCAGCAGTTTCTACTACGAGCAGTACTTC
TRBV30	.	few	TRBJ2-4	CAWNKGGLNIQYF	TGTGCCTGGAATAAGGGGGGGCTGAACATTCAGTACTTC
TRBV5-1	.	.	TRBJ2-7	CASSLKDEQYF	TGCGCCAGCAGCTTGAAGGACGAGCAGTACTTC
TRBV18	.	.	TRBJ2-5	CASSPPARAETQYF	TGTGCCAGCTCACCACCCGCCCGAGCGGAGACCCAGTACTTC
TRBV2	.	once	TRBJ1-2	CASIRSAVGYGYTF	TGTGCCAGCATACGGAGCGCTGTTGGCTATGGCTACACCTTC
TRBV10-3	.	few	TRBJ2-4	CAISEFSPGDIQYF	TGTGCCATCAGTGAGTTTTCCCCGGGGGACATTCAGTACTTC
TRBV29-1	.	few	TRBJ2-5	CSVGGGQETQYF	TGCAGCGTTGGGGGCGGACAAGAGACCCAGTACTTC
TRBV5-1	.	many	TRBJ2-1	CASSLALADYNEQFF	TGCGCCAGCAGCTTGGCATTAGCGGACTACAATGAGCAGTTCTTC
TRBV2	TRBD2	.	TRBJ2-4	CASSASGGANIQYF	TGTGCCAGCAGCGCAAGCGGGGGGGCAAACATTCAGTACTTC
TRBV6-5	.	.	TRBJ2-7	CASKGRVSYEQYF	TGTGCCAGCAAGGGCAGGGTGTCCTACGAGCAGTACTTC
TRBV7-2	.	few	TRBJ1-1	CASSSGTGNTEAFF	TGTGCCAGCAGCTCCGGGACGGGGAACACTGAAGCTTTCTTT
TRBV30	.	.	TRBJ2-7	CAWSGLKYEQYF	TGTGCCTGGAGTGGGCTCAAGTACGAGCAGTACTTC
TRBV18	.	many	TRBJ2-4	CASSTGGQDDIQYF	TGTGCCAGCTCAACGGGGGGACAAGATGACATTCAGTACTTC
TRBV9	.	many	TRBJ2-7	CASSVAARSYEQYF	TGTGCCAGCAGCGTAGCAGCTAGGTCCTACGAGCAGTACTTC
TRBV14	TRBD2	many	TRBJ2-1	CASRGAGFYNEQFF	TGTGCCAGCAGGGGAGCGGGGTTCTACAATGAGCAGTTCTTC
TRBV5-4	TRBD2	.	TRBJ2-1	CASSWTSGSEDEQFF	TGTGCCAGCAGCTGGACTAGCGGGAGCGAGGATGAGCAGTTCTTC